A selection of T cell receptor beta chains follows, all from one sample in a study of blood T cell repertoires in COVID-19. Here immunoSEQ multiplex PCR was the method, and the copy in TCRdb shows in-frame clones only, minus some. Of over 110,000 clones in the sample, about 80% were seen once. Sequenced material: PBMCs or T cells enriched from blood (not recorded which). The receptors derive from a man in his forties or fifties in a cohort exposed to, infected with or recovered from COVID-19 (not recorded which). CDR3s include the opening cysteine and the closing phenylalanine or tryptophan. D genes are given only for firm matches. Clone size appears in some rows only: once, few, many, or a class for an expanded clone.

CDR3 DNA: TGTGCCAGCGGTAGACGGGTCGACACCGGGGAGCTGTTTTTT
CDR3 protein: CASGRRVDTGELFF
V gene: TRBV28
D gene: -
CDR3 length: 14
J gene: TRBJ2-2
clone size: -

CDR3 DNA: TGTGCCAGCAGCTTAGGGGGGGTCACTGAAGCTTTCTTT
CDR3 protein: CASSLGGVTEAFF
V gene: TRBV7-3
D gene: -
CDR3 length: 13
J gene: TRBJ1-1
clone size: -

CDR3 DNA: TGTGCCAGCAGCTTACAGGGTAGCTATGGCTACACCTTC
CDR3 protein: CASSLQGSYGYTF
V gene: TRBV7-9
D gene: -
CDR3 length: 13
J gene: TRBJ1-2
clone size: -

CDR3 DNA: TGCGCCAGCAGCCAAGATGGAGGGCGCAATCAGCCCCAGCATTTT
CDR3 protein: CASSQDGGRNQPQHF
V gene: TRBV4-1
D gene: -
CDR3 length: 15
J gene: TRBJ1-5
clone size: -

CDR3 DNA: TGTGCCAGCAGCTTCGGGTGGGAGCCAGAGACCCAGTACTTC
CDR3 protein: CASSFGWEPETQYF
V gene: TRBV5-4
D gene: -
CDR3 length: 14
J gene: TRBJ2-5
clone size: -

CDR3 DNA: TGTGCCAGCAGTGAAGGACAGGGTAGCGGGGACACCATATATTTT
CDR3 protein: CASSEGQGSGDTIYF
V gene: TRBV2
D gene: TRBD1
CDR3 length: 15
J gene: TRBJ1-3
clone size: -

CDR3 DNA: TGTGCCAGCAGCTTAGGAGCGGCGAATGAGCAGTTCTTC
CDR3 protein: CASSLGAANEQFF
V gene: TRBV7-2
D gene: -
CDR3 length: 13
J gene: TRBJ2-1
clone size: -

CDR3 DNA: TGCGCCAGCAGTCACACAGACATCTTGAACACCGGGGAGCTGTTTTTT
CDR3 protein: CASSHTDILNTGELFF
V gene: TRBV23-1
D gene: -
CDR3 length: 16
J gene: TRBJ2-2
clone size: -

CDR3 DNA: TGTGCCAGCAGCGGACTAGCGGGTAACACCGGGGAGCTGTTTTTT
CDR3 protein: CASSGLAGNTGELFF
V gene: TRBV28
D gene: TRBD2
CDR3 length: 15
J gene: TRBJ2-2
clone size: -

CDR3 DNA: TGTGCCAGCAGCTTTGGGACAGGGCACACCGGGGAGCTGTTTTTT
CDR3 protein: CASSFGTGHTGELFF
V gene: TRBV7-6
D gene: TRBD1
CDR3 length: 15
J gene: TRBJ2-2
clone size: -

CDR3 DNA: TGTGCCAGCAGCGTAGGGGACAGCTCTGGGGCCAACGTCCTGACTTTC
CDR3 protein: CASSVGDSSGANVLTF
V gene: TRBV9
D gene: TRBD1
CDR3 length: 16
J gene: TRBJ2-6
clone size: -

CDR3 DNA: TGTGCCACCAGTGATTTGGCCAACAGAGGGAGCTCCTACGAGCAGTACTTC
CDR3 protein: CATSDLANRGSSYEQYF
V gene: TRBV24-1
D gene: -
CDR3 length: 17
J gene: TRBJ2-7
clone size: -

CDR3 DNA: TGTGCCAGCAGCTCTGACACCAACTCTGGAAACACCATATATTTT
CDR3 protein: CASSSDTNSGNTIYF
V gene: TRBV7-9
D gene: -
CDR3 length: 15
J gene: TRBJ1-3
clone size: -

CDR3 DNA: TGTGCCAGCAACTTGGACAGGGGGACGGTCGAGCAGTACTTC
CDR3 protein: CASNLDRGTVEQYF
V gene: TRBV2
D gene: TRBD1
CDR3 length: 14
J gene: TRBJ2-7
clone size: -

CDR3 DNA: TGTGCCACAAACAGGGCCCCCTACGAGCAGTACTTC
CDR3 protein: CATNRAPYEQYF
V gene: TRBV28
D gene: -
CDR3 length: 12
J gene: TRBJ2-7
clone size: -

CDR3 DNA: TGTGCCATCACCGGGACTAGCGGGAGGAATGAGCAGTTCTTC
CDR3 protein: CAITGTSGRNEQFF
V gene: TRBV10-3
D gene: TRBD2
CDR3 length: 14
J gene: TRBJ2-1
clone size: few

CDR3 DNA: TGTGCCAGCAGTTTAGCACTAGCGGGAGCGGCCCAGTACTTC
CDR3 protein: CASSLALAGAAQYF
V gene: TRBV27
D gene: TRBD2
CDR3 length: 14
J gene: TRBJ2-5
clone size: -